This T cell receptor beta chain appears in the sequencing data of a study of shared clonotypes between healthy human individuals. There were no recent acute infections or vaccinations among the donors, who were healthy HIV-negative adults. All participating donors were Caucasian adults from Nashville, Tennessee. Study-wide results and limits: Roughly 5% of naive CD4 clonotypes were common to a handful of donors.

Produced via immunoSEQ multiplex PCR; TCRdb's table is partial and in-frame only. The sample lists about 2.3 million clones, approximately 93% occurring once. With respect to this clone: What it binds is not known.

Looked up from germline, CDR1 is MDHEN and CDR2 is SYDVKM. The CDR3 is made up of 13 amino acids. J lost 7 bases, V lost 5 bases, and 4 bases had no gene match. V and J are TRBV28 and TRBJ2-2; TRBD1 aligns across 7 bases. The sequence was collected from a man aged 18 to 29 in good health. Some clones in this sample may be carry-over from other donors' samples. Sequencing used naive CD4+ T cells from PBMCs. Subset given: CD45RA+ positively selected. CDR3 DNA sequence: TGTGCCAGCAGTCCACAGGGGAACGGGGAGCTGTTTTTT. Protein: CASSPQGNGELFF.